This TCR beta chain emerged from a study of T cell changes during pregnancy in multiple sclerosis. The CDR3 totals 15 residues. V was pared by 0 bases and J by 7 bases, with 17 bases between. CDR1 is SGHNT and CDR2 is YYREEE in the germline V gene (reference sequence). The method was immunoSEQ multiplex PCR; TCRdb's version includes in-frame clones alone and lacks a portion of them. The sample lists around 30,000 clones, about nine tenths occurring once. The sequencing here drew on CD8+ T cells from peripheral blood mononuclear cells, taken before pregnancy. V gene TRBV5-4 combines with J gene TRBJ2-7; possible D gene TRBD2, 5 bases. The sequence was collected from a female donor with multiple sclerosis, enrolled in a pregnancy study. The chain's CDR3 is CASSLGRGLGNEQYF. As DNA, the CDR3 is TGTGCCAGCAGCTTGGGTCGGGGTCTCGGGAATGAGCAGTACTTC.